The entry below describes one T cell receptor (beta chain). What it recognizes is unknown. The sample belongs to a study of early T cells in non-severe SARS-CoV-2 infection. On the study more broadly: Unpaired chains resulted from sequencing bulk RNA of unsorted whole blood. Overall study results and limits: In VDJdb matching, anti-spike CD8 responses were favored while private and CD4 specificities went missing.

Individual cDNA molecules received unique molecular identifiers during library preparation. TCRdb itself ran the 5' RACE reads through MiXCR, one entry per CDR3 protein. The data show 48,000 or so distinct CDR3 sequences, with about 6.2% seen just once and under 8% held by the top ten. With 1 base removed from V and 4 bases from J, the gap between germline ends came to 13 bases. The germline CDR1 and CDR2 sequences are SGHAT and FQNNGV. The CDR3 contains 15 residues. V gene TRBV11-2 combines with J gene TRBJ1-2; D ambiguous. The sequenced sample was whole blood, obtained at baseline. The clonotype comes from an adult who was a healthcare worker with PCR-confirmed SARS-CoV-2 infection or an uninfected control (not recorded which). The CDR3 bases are TGTGCCAGCAGCTTAGGCTGGGCCAGTGCCTATGGCTACACCTTC. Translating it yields CASSLGWASAYGYTF.